This TCR beta chain stems from a study of human T cells and chemical hapten exposure. Study overall: In the sensitization step, 2% DPC was placed on roughly 2 cm by roughly 2 cm of upper inner arm skin. There were per-sample TCR yield variations, arising mainly from small pooled library volume differences. Points from the study as a whole: Those TCRs sitting above 1 in 1000 frequency stayed the same with DPC sensitization. There were significantly more large CDR3 similarity clusters among expanded TCRs than among controls.

This CDR3 spans 16 amino acids. Germline CDR1 and CDR2: SGHRS and YFSETQ. V lost 0 bases and J 0 bases, leaving 11 bases between the germline ends. A single record per CDR3 protein comes from TCRdb applying MiXCR to the RACE reads. Of roughly 90,000 distinct CDR3 sequences listed, around 9.9% were seen once; the top ten hold approximately 1%. Time point denoted: patch test 3, about 24 weeks after DPC sensitization. Treatment defined: therapeutic diphenylcyclopropenone sensitization with weekly scalp DPC. As concerns this clonotype: Its target is unknown.

The clonotype originates from a woman aged 30 to 39 with alopecia areata. Some clones in this sample may be carry-over from other donors' samples. The specimen was whole blood, collected in connection with sensitization to the hapten diphenylcyclopropenone (DPC). The J gene is TRBJ2-3, the V gene TRBV5-1; D remains ambiguous. CDR3 sequence reads: CASSLGAISSTDTQYF. CDR3 sequence (DNA): TGCGCCAGCAGCTTGGGGGCGATCTCTAGCACAGATACGCAGTATTTT.